This paragraph reports one T cell receptor (beta chain). Per the original methods: Estimates of nucleated cell counts were drawn from the amplification of reference gene primers. Sequencing used immunoSEQ multiplex PCR; TCRdb keeps in-frame clones, though not all of them. D and trimming were read from the DNA, whereas the V and J calls and clone size are those reported in that table. The table has 200,000 or so clones, about 81% seen once. The sample is drawn from a study of blood T cell repertoires in COVID-19. Study as a whole: T cells, B-cell-depleted T cells, or PBMCs provided the cDNA or gDNA that served as material.

Sequencing was done on a sample of peripheral blood. The TCR was taken from a man aged 30 to 45 with active or convalescent COVID-19.

CDR3 sequence (DNA): TGTGCCAGCAGGGCCACAGGGGACGAGACCCAGTACTTC. The encoded protein is CASRATGDETQYF. V gene TRBV6-5 combines with J gene TRBJ2-5, with TRBD1 matching 7 bases. With V trimmed by 6 bases and J by 5 bases, 6 bases remained unmatched. The CDR3 consists of 13 residues. Germline assignment: CDR1 MNHEY and CDR2 SVGAGI.